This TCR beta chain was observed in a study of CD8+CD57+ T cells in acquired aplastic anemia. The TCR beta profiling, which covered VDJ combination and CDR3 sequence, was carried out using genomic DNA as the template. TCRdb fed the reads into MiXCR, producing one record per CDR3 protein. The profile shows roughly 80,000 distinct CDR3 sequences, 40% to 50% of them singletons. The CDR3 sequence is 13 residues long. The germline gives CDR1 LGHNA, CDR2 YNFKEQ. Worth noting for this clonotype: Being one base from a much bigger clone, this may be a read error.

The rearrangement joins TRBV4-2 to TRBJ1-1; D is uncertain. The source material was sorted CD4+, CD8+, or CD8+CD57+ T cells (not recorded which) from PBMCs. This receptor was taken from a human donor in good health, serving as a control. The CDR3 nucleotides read TGTGCCAGCAGCCAAGATGTGGTGACTGGAGCTTTCTTT. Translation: CASSQDVVTGAFF.